The rows below give T cell receptor beta chains drawn from one sample of a study of response to subunit inactivated influenza vaccine. TCRdb reprocessed the RT-PCR reads via MiXCR and lists one record per CDR3 protein. The sample gives roughly 650,000 distinct CDR3 sequences, around 13% of which show up once; roughly 7.2% is in the top ten. The sample in question was PBMCs from blood, obtained 14 to 15 days before vaccination. These receptors were obtained from a man aged 45-60 years who received an inactivated influenza vaccine. Each CDR3 is given with its conserved first and last residue. Rows give clone size only sometimes, using once, few, many, or a class for an expanded clone.

j_gene: TRBJ2-1; v_gene: TRBV29-1; abundance: many; CDR3aa: CSVERSRGDWFF
j_gene: TRBJ2-5; v_gene: TRBV20-1; abundance: NA; CDR3aa: CSARDPSPVRQRVETQYF
j_gene: TRBJ2-7; v_gene: TRBV12-3/TRBV12-4; abundance: few; CDR3aa: CASSPRLGREYEQYF
j_gene: TRBJ2-1; v_gene: TRBV29-1; abundance: NA; CDR3aa: CSVEREFNQFF
j_gene: TRBJ1-2; v_gene: TRBV2; abundance: NA; CDR3aa: CASRQTGGSNYGYTF
j_gene: TRBJ2-1; v_gene: TRBV6-1; abundance: NA; CDR3aa: CATSPRPGRGANEQFF
j_gene: TRBJ1-5; v_gene: TRBV6-2/TRBV6-3; abundance: few; CDR3aa: CASSPSDRVRNQPQHF
j_gene: TRBJ2-1; v_gene: TRBV7-9; abundance: few; CDR3aa: CASILSGQIGHEQFF
j_gene: TRBJ1-1; v_gene: TRBV20-1; abundance: few; CDR3aa: CSATGAPLGAFF
j_gene: TRBJ1-1; v_gene: TRBV5-1; abundance: NA; CDR3aa: CASSLPGQGLTEAFF
j_gene: TRBJ1-2; v_gene: TRBV12-3/TRBV12-4; abundance: NA; CDR3aa: CASNQDTENYGYTF
j_gene: TRBJ2-1; v_gene: TRBV20-1; abundance: few; CDR3aa: CSAIRGMSYNEQFF
j_gene: TRBJ2-3; v_gene: TRBV5-5; abundance: NA; CDR3aa: CASRFGQFNTDTQYF
j_gene: TRBJ2-3; v_gene: TRBV10-3; abundance: few; CDR3aa: CAISDKGGSGLTDTQYF
j_gene: TRBJ2-1; v_gene: TRBV3-1; abundance: few; CDR3aa: CASRGQGREQFF
j_gene: TRBJ1-5; v_gene: TRBV24-1; abundance: NA; CDR3aa: CATSDLWYSFAGLSNQPQHF
j_gene: TRBJ2-2; v_gene: TRBV7-8; abundance: few; CDR3aa: CATSKSGGSNTGELFF
j_gene: TRBJ2-1; v_gene: TRBV4-3; abundance: NA; CDR3aa: CASSQGKSEQFF
j_gene: TRBJ2-5; v_gene: TRBV6-4; abundance: NA; CDR3aa: CASSDSYQGGGGTQYF
j_gene: TRBJ1-5; v_gene: TRBV12-3/TRBV12-4; abundance: few; CDR3aa: CASSLKEGNQPQHF
j_gene: TRBJ2-6; v_gene: TRBV4-2; abundance: few; CDR3aa: CASSQGGTAGNVLTF
j_gene: TRBJ1-1; v_gene: TRBV7-9; abundance: NA; CDR3aa: CASSLRSQATEAFF
j_gene: TRBJ2-7; v_gene: TRBV11-2; abundance: NA; CDR3aa: CASSPGLGVEQYF
j_gene: TRBJ2-7; v_gene: TRBV29-1; abundance: NA; CDR3aa: CSVGTSGRAGEQYF
j_gene: TRBJ2-5; v_gene: TRBV7-8; abundance: few; CDR3aa: CASSMGTSGGYWGETQYF
j_gene: TRBJ2-2; v_gene: TRBV7-3; abundance: few; CDR3aa: CASSLTTGTVTGELFF
j_gene: TRBJ1-5; v_gene: TRBV2; abundance: many; CDR3aa: CASSGSATNSNQPQHF
j_gene: TRBJ2-2; v_gene: TRBV3-1; abundance: NA; CDR3aa: CASSRSPIAGSGELFF
j_gene: TRBJ2-1; v_gene: TRBV10-3; abundance: many; CDR3aa: CAISETSNEQFF
j_gene: TRBJ2-7; v_gene: TRBV27; abundance: few; CDR3aa: CASRSVPGASSYEQYF
j_gene: TRBJ2-5; v_gene: TRBV7-7; abundance: NA; CDR3aa: CASSLDVGSGETQYF
j_gene: TRBJ2-3; v_gene: TRBV7-2; abundance: few; CDR3aa: CASSISGTLTDTQYF
j_gene: TRBJ2-7; v_gene: TRBV6-2/TRBV6-3; abundance: few; CDR3aa: CASSHPVGDPFSEQYF
j_gene: TRBJ2-7; v_gene: TRBV25-1; abundance: many; CDR3aa: CASSDGQGIRYEQYF
j_gene: TRBJ2-5; v_gene: TRBV9; abundance: few; CDR3aa: CASSPGGGAQLQETQYF
j_gene: TRBJ1-4; v_gene: TRBV7-9; abundance: few; CDR3aa: CASSHRTGDGEKLFF